The following is a T cell receptor beta chain sequence with its context. Its antigen is unknown. This specimen comes from a study of T cell repertoires in cytomegalovirus infection. Looking at the study overall: Matching HLA type, along with CMV infection, was indicated by public TCR beta signatures.

V gave up 4 bases and J gave up 6 bases, with 17 bases separating them. Germline-derived CDR1 and CDR2 are ENHRY and SYGVKD. The CDR3 spans 15 residues. TCRdb re-derived calls from the reads in MiXCR, one entry per CDR3 protein. The table records some 350,000 distinct CDR3 sequences, 15% to 20% of them present only once. Study-level findings and limits: HLA-C-restricted CMV-specific TCR beta clonotypes prevailed in the ex vivo response. Adding up the frequency of public TCR beta families identified people who carried CMV plus the relevant HLA.

The source material was PBMCs. The V and J genes are TRBV10-3 and TRBJ2-3; D is perhaps TRBD2 (5 bases). The TCR comes from a human donor in good health (CMV status not recorded). Some clones in this sample may be carry-over from other donors' samples. CDR3 amino acids: CAISGSRSGGDTQYF. The CDR3 DNA sequence: TGTGCCATCAGTGGGTCGAGGAGCGGCGGGGATACGCAGTATTTT.